The 5 T cell receptor beta chains reported below all come from one sample, sequenced in a study of T cells in localized non-small cell lung cancer. Libraries were prepared by immunoSEQ multiplex PCR; TCRdb keeps only in-frame clonotypes and omits some of them. The sample consists of approximately 5,900 clones, 20% to 25% of them appearing once. This specimen consisted of lung tumor tissue, obtained before any cancer treatment. The receptor source for this set is a female donor older than 55 with stage I lung adenocarcinoma.

The genes are TRBV5-1 and TRBJ1-1; TRBD1 matches at 12 bases. The germline V gene encodes CDR1 SGHRS and CDR2 YFSETQ. The CDR3 spans 14 residues. Trimming took 5 bases from V and 2 from J; bases not matched to a gene: 1. DNA of the CDR3: TGCGCCAGCAGGGGACAGGGGGCCAACACTGAAGCTTTCTTT. Its protein product is CASRGQGANTEAFF.

This chain connects TRBV5-1 to TRBJ2-3, with 10 bases lining up with TRBD1. The junction had 3 bases not matched to a gene; V was cut back by 1 base and J by 4 bases. This CDR3 contains 15 residues. Germline CDR1 reads SGHRS; CDR2 reads YFSETQ. CDR3 in amino acids: CASSLTGQGSDTQYF. The CDR3 DNA reads as TGCGCCAGCAGCTTGACGGGACAGGGGTCAGATACGCAGTATTTT.

This clone appeared once. The chain carries TRBV30 and TRBJ2-1, with TRBD1 as a possible D gene (5 bases). This CDR3 has 11 amino acids. V shed 2 bases and J shed 8 bases, with 7 bases lying between them. CDR1 is GTSNPN and CDR2 is SVGIG in the germline V gene (reference sequence). CDR3 sequence (DNA): TGTGCCTGGAGTCTACAGGATGAGCAGTTCTTC. It translates to CAWSLQDEQFF.

The V and J genes are TRBV18 and TRBJ2-1; the D gene is possibly TRBD1 (5 bases). Germline CDR1 is KGHSH and CDR2 is LQKENI. V was clipped by 0 bases and J by 9 bases, with 9 bases between them. The CDR3 totals 13 residues. The CDR3 loop is CASSPPTTGEQFF. CDR3 nucleotides: TGTGCCAGCTCACCACCGACAACAGGTGAGCAGTTCTTC.

The CDR3 spells CASSYFGTSGREQFF. The CDR3 DNA is TGTGCCAGCAGTTATTTTGGGACTAGCGGGAGGGAGCAGTTCTTC. This chain joins TRBV6-8 and TRBJ2-1, with 15 bases that match TRBD2. After removal of 3 bases from V and 10 bases from J, the junction contained 4 bases not matched to a gene. CDR3 length: 15 amino acids. The germline gives CDR1 MNHGY, CDR2 SAAAGT.